This T cell receptor (beta chain) was retrieved from a study of T-cell memory formation after mild COVID-19. Study-level background: In these data, TCR clusters were largely donor specific.

One entry per CDR3 protein results from TCRdb running MiXCR on the 5' RACE reads. The repertoire includes 280,000 or so distinct CDR3 sequences, about a sixth of them detected once, and 20% to 25% sits in the top ten. The trim removed 4 bases at V and 10 bases at J, leaving 12 bases unmatched. Looked up from germline, CDR1 is SGHTA and CDR2 is FQGTGA. The CDR3 extends over 16 amino acids. The genes are TRBV7-3 and TRBJ2-1; 11 bases line up with TRBD2. This TCR was sampled from a young man who had mild COVID-19 (a few samples of this study predate the infection). Cell type and time point are not known. The sequenced sample consisted of PBMCs or a T cell subset sorted from them (not recorded which). The CDR3 region has the DNA TGTGCCAGCAGCTCGGTAGCGGGGGGGGCCTCTCAGGAGCAGTTCTTC. Translating it yields CASSSVAGGASQEQFF.